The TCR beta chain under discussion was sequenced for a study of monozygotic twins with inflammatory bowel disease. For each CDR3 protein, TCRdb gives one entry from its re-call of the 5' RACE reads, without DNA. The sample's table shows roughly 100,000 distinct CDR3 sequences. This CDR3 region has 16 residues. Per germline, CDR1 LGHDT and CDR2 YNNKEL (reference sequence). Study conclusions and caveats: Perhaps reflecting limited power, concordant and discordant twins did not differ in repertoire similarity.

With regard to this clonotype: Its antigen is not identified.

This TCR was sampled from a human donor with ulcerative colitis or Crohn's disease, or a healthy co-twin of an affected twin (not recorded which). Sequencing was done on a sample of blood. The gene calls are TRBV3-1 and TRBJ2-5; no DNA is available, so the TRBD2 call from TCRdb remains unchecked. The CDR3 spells CASSQDLTSGIETQYF.